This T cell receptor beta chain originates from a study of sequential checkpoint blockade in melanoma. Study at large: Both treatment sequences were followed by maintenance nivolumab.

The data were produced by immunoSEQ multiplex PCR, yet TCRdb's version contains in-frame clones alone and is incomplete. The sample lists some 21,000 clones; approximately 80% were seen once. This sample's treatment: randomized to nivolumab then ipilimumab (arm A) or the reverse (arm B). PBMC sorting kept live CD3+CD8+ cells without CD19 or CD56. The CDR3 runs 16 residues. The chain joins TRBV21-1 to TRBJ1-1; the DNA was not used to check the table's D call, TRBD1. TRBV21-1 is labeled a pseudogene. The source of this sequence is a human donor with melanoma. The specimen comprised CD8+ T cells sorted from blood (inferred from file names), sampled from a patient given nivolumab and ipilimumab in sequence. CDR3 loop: CALKPGQGTGNTEAFF. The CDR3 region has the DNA TGTGCCCTTAAGCCGGGACAGGGGACGGGAAACACTGAAGCTTTCTTT.